The next 2 T cell receptor beta chains were all read from a single sample in a study of blood T cell repertoires in COVID-19. TCRdb keeps only in-frame clones here, not all; method: immunoSEQ multiplex PCR. The sample lists approximately 280,000 clones; less than 85% were seen once. Sequenced sample: peripheral blood. The receptors shown here come from a human donor with COVID-19, enrolled during active disease. The donor label of this sample is uncertain.

The V gene is TRBV5-4, the J gene TRBJ1-1, with TRBD1 as a possible D gene (5 bases). The V gene's germline CDR1 is SGHNT and CDR2 YYREEE (reference sequence). The CDR3 is 16 residues long. V lost 4 bases, J lost 1 base, and 17 bases lay in between. DNA for the CDR3: TGTGCCAGCAGCCGACAACGTGTGGGGGGGAACACTGAAGCTTTCTTT. Its translation: CASSRQRVGGNTEAFF.

The chain has TRBV5-1 and TRBJ1-3, with unresolved D. CDR1 is SGHRS and CDR2 is YFSETQ in the germline V gene. The V end lost 5 bases, the J end lost 3 bases, and 18 bases lay between the germline ends. The CDR3 has 16 amino acids. CDR3 nucleotides: TGCGCCAGCAGTTTTGAGGGTGGCGGCTTTGGAAACACCATATATTTT. Protein product: CASSFEGGGFGNTIYF.